The source of this T cell receptor beta chain is a study of blood T cell repertoires in COVID-19. The germline CDR1 and CDR2 sequences are SGHRS and YFSETQ. The CDR3 contains 14 residues. Trimming left V 0 bases short and J 5 bases short, with 11 bases between. Only in-frame clones appear in the TCRdb table, and some are missing; sequencing was by immunoSEQ multiplex PCR. Seen here are 250,000 or so clones, about 85% observed once, and the top ten hold 11%. The origin of this receptor is a man aged 25 to 40 who had recovered from COVID-19. The rearrangement links TRBV5-1 to TRBJ1-1, with D hard to call. The specimen sequenced was PBMCs or T cells enriched from blood (not recorded which). The CDR3 is CASSLGGDATEAFF. DNA of the CDR3: TGCGCCAGCAGCTTGGGGGGAGATGCAACTGAAGCTTTCTTT.